The present entry profiles one T cell receptor beta chain with its context. What it recognizes is unknown. The source of the sample is a study of shared clonotypes between healthy human individuals. Findings and caveats of the study: It was observed that approximately 5% of naive CD4 clonotypes were shared across a few donors. In general, naive subsets displayed greater estimated richness than memory subsets did. Sorted-subset samples were not fully sequenced, rarefaction indicated. Non-shared clonotypes showed lower generation probabilities than clonotypes common to all four donors.

The junction had 6 bases not matched to a gene; V was cut back by 6 bases and J by 4 bases. This CDR3 is 13 amino acids long. Germline CDR1 MDHEN, CDR2 SYDVKM. Produced via immunoSEQ multiplex PCR; TCRdb's table is partial and in-frame only. The sample gives 2 million to 2.5 million clones, about 90% of which show up once; approximately 0.41% is in the top ten. Sequences were obtained from naive CD4+ T cells from PBMCs. As for subset: CD45RA+ positively selected. The receptor was isolated from a man between 18 and 29 years old in good health. Some clones in this sample may be carry-over from other donors' samples. The chain couples TRBV28 to TRBJ2-7; 7 positions match TRBD1. This CDR3 is CASRRQGRYEQYF. Written as DNA, the CDR3 is TGTGCCAGCAGGAGACAGGGTCGTTACGAGCAGTACTTC.